This TCR beta chain was captured in a study of blood T cell repertoires in COVID-19. The overall study: The United States, Italy and Spain were the sources of the acute and convalescent COVID-19 samples. Nucleic acid was either cDNA or gDNA, and it came from T cells, B-cell-depleted T cells, or PBMCs.

The Seattle patients joined while their infection was active and were tracked longitudinally afterward. Original analysis: Counts of nucleated cells, estimated from reference gene primer amplification, were obtained. Produced via immunoSEQ multiplex PCR; TCRdb's table is partial and in-frame only. V and J calls and clone size are copied from that table; D and trimming were computed from the DNA. The profile shows under 450,000 clones, 65% to 90% of them singletons. The V gene end was trimmed by 3 bases and the J gene end by 0 bases; junction bases not matched to a gene: 2. This CDR3 contains 15 residues. In germline, CDR1 is SGHTA, CDR2 FQGNSA.

This rearrangement joins TRBV7-2 to TRBJ2-1, with 7 bases fitting TRBD1. The receptor comes from a woman aged 55 to 70 with COVID-19, enrolled during active disease. Sequences were obtained from peripheral blood. CDR3 sequence: CASSFTGDSYNEQFF. The CDR3 DNA is TGTGCCAGCAGCTTTACAGGGGACTCCTACAATGAGCAGTTCTTC.